Listed here are 8 T cell receptor beta chains from one sample, sequenced in a study of immune cell composition in non-small cell lung cancer. The table came from immunoSEQ multiplex PCR; TCRdb's copy has only in-frame clones and leaves some out. Of 4,000 to 5,000 clones detected, 75% to 90% appear once; the ten largest clones hold roughly 9.7%. The sample comprised lung tumor tissue. The receptors originated from a human donor with non-small cell lung cancer.

This clone was recorded only once. The chain joins TRBV29-1 to TRBJ2-3, with TRBD2 matching over 10 bases. This CDR3 comprises 15 residues. After removal of 3 bases from V and 1 base from J, the junction contained 4 bases not matched to a gene. The germline V gene has CDR1 SQVTM and CDR2 ANQGSEA. CDR3 DNA: TGCAGCGTTGATCGGCTAGCGGGAGGCACAGATACGCAGTATTTT. Amino acids: CSVDRLAGGTDTQYF.

V gene TRBV4-3 combines with J gene TRBJ2-6, with D possibly TRBD1 on 5 matching bases. Germline lookup yields CDR1 LGHNA and CDR2 YSLEER. V lost 3 bases to trimming and J lost 2 bases, with 11 bases between them. The CDR3 is made up of 16 amino acids. The CDR3: CASSQTSGTGANVLTF. As DNA, the CDR3 is TGCGCCAGCAGCCAGACCTCAGGGACTGGGGCCAACGTCCTGACTTTC.

This chain joins TRBV28 and TRBJ1-5, with D perhaps TRBD1 (6 bases). There are 15 residues in the CDR3. Germline V gene lookup returns CDR1 MDHEN and CDR2 SYDVKM. Trimming shortened V by 2 bases and J by 3 bases, and 11 bases separated the two germline ends. The CDR3 loop reads CASSLMGAPNQPQHF. The CDR3 bases are TGTGCCAGCAGTTTAATGGGGGCGCCCAATCAGCCCCAGCATTTT.

The chain recombines TRBV30 with TRBJ2-2, with TRBD2 as a possible D gene (6 bases). Trimming stripped 3 bases from V and 6 bases from J, with 11 bases between. The germline CDR1 and CDR2 sequences are GTSNPN and SVGIG (reference sequence). The CDR3 consists of 13 residues. In DNA, the CDR3 is TGTGCCTGGAGGGCGGGATTTTCCGGGGAGCTGTTTTTT. This gives the protein CAWRAGFSGELFF. The full variable domain, with the rest looked up from reference TRBV30 and TRBJ2-2, is SQTIHQWPATLVQPVGSPLSLECTVEGTSNPNLYWYRQAAGRGLQLLFYSVGIGQISSEVPQNLSASRPQDRQFILSSKKLLLSDSGFYLCAWRAGFSGELFFGEGSRLTVL.

The chain uses TRBV18 and TRBJ1-2, with 8 bases lining up with TRBD1. This CDR3 has 13 residues. Germline CDR1 KGHSH, CDR2 LQKENI. The junction had 3 bases not matched to a gene; V was cut back by 3 bases and J by 6 bases. The CDR3 DNA follows: TGTGCCAGCTCACCCGGACAGGGAGATGGCTACACCTTC. It is translated as CASSPGQGDGYTF.

The rearrangement uses TRBV2 and TRBJ1-5; D not certain. The germline V gene has CDR1 SNHLY and CDR2 FYNNEI. This CDR3 comprises 15 residues. V was pared by 6 bases and J by 0 bases, with 12 bases between. The DNA of the CDR3 is TGTGCCAGCAGAGAGTTTTCTTCTAGCAATCAGCCCCAGCATTTT. Translating it yields CASREFSSSNQPQHF.

This clone was counted a few times. The chain uses TRBV5-4 and TRBJ2-3; 14 positions match TRBD2. Per germline, CDR1 SGHNT and CDR2 YYREEE (reference sequence). This CDR3 has 17 residues. After removal of 4 bases from V and 2 bases from J, the junction contained 6 bases not matched to a gene. For the CDR3, the DNA is TGTGCCAGCAGCATTAGACTAGCGGGAGGGCCCACAGATACGCAGTATTTT. Its translation: CASSIRLAGGPTDTQYF.

The DNA for the CDR3 is TGCGCCAGCAGCCAACCGTCTGGAGGGCGGAATGAGCAGTTCTTC. This gives the protein CASSQPSGGRNEQFF. This chain uses TRBV4-3 with TRBJ2-1; tentatively, D is TRBD2 (6 bases). Trimming left V 2 bases short and J 7 bases short, with 15 bases between. The CDR3 has 15 amino acids. CDR1 and CDR2 from the germline V gene are LGHNA and YSLEER.